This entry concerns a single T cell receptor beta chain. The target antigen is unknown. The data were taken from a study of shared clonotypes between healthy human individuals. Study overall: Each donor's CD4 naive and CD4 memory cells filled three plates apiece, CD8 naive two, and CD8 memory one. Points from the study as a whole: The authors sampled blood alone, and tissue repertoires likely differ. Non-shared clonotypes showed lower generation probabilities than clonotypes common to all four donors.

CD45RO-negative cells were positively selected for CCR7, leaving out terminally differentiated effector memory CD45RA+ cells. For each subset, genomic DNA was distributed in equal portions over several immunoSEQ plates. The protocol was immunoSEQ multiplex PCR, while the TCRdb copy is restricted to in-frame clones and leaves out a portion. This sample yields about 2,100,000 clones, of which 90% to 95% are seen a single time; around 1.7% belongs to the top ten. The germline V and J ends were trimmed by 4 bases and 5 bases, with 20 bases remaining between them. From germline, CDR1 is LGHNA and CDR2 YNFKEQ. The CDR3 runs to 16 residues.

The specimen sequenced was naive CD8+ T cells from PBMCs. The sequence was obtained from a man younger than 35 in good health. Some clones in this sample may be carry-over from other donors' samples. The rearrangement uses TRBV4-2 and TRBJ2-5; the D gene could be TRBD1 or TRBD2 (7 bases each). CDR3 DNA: TGTGCCAGCAGCCTCCTACAGGGGAGGGGGCACGAGACCCAGTACTTC. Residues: CASSLLQGRGHETQYF.